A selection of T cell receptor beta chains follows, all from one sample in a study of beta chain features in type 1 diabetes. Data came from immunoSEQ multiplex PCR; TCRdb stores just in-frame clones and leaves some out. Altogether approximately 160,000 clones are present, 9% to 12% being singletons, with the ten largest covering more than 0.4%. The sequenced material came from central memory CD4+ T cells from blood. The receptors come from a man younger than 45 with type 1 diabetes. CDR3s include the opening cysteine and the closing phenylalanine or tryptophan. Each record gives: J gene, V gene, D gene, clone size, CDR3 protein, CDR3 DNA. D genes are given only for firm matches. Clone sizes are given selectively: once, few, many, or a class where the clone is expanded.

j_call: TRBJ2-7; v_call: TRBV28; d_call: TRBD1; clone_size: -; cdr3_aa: CASSLRDRAHEQYF; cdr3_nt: TGTGCCAGCAGCCTCAGGGACAGGGCGCACGAGCAGTACTTC
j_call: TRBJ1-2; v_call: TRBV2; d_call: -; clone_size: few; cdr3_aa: CASSELPEGLVPNYGYTF; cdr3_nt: TGTGCCAGCAGTGAACTACCGGAGGGATTGGTTCCTAACTATGGCTACACCTTC
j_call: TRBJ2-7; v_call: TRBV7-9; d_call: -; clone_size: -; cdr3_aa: CASSLSGGFEQYF; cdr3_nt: TGTGCCAGCAGCTTATCAGGGGGGTTCGAGCAGTACTTC
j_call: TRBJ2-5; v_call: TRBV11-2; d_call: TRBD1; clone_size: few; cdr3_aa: CASSWGGQGSNF; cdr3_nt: TGTGCCAGCAGCTGGGGAGGACAGGGGTCAAACTTC
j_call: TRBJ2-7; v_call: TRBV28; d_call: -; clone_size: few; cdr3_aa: CASSRTREQYF; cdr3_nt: TGTGCCAGCAGCCGGACTCGGGAGCAGTACTTC
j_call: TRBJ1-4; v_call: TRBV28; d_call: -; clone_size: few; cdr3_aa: CASSLAGIEGLFF; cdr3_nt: TGTGCCAGCAGTTTAGCCGGGATCGAGGGACTGTTTTTT
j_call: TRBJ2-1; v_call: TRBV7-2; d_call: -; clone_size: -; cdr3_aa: CASSLASSAQGEQFF; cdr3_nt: TGTGCCAGCAGCTTAGCCTCGTCGGCCCAGGGTGAGCAGTTCTTC
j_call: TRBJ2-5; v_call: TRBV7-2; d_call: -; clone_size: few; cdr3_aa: CASSFGAGETQYF; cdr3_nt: TGTGCCAGCAGCTTCGGCGCGGGGGAGACCCAGTACTTC
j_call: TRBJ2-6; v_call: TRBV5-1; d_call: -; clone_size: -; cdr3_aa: CASSSTGRVDSGANVLTF; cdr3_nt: TGCGCCAGCAGCTCAACAGGTCGGGTCGACTCTGGGGCCAACGTCCTGACTTTC
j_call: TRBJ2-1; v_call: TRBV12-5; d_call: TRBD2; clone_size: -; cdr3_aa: CASGLVVNSGTHEQFF; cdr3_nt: TGTGCTAGTGGTTTGGTGGTGAATAGCGGGACCCATGAGCAGTTCTTC
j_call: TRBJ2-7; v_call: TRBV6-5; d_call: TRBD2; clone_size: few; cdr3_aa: CASSLQTGGGYEQYF; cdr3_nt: TGTGCCAGCAGCCTCCAAACGGGAGGAGGCTACGAGCAGTACTTC
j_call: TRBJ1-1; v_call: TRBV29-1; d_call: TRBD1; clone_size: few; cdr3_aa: CSGGGQGGTEAFF; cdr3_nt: TGCAGCGGCGGGGGACAGGGAGGCACTGAAGCTTTCTTT
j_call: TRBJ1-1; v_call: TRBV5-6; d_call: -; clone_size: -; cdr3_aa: CASSGERGTAEAFF; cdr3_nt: TGTGCCAGCAGCGGTGAGAGGGGGACGGCTGAAGCTTTCTTT
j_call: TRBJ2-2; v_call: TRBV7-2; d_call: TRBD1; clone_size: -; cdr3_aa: CASSLGQGAGELFF; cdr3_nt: TGTGCCAGCAGCTTAGGACAGGGGGCCGGGGAGCTGTTTTTT
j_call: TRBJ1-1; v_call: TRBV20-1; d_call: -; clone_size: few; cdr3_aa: CSARDYRGAFF; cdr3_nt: TGCAGTGCTAGAGATTACCGCGGGGCTTTCTTT